The text below deals with one TCR beta chain. Its antigen is undetermined. Sequencing of TCR beta was performed on blood CD8+ and CD4+ T cells. The source of the sample is a study of CD8 T cells in Susac syndrome. Study-wide points: That the number of individuals in its TCR sequencing and HLA analysis was relatively small was acknowledged by the study.

RNA amounts of about 0.5 to 1 ug underwent reverse transcription with random hexamers. Via MiXCR, TCRdb re-called the immunoSEQ multiplex PCR reads, giving one row per CDR3 protein. The sample lists 100,000 to 150,000 distinct CDR3 sequences; around 94% were seen once. The TCR was taken from a human donor with Susac syndrome. Sample: CD8+ T cells from PBMCs.

The CDR3 region is CSVVADRLYEQYF. For the CDR3, the DNA is TGCAGCGTTGTTGCGGACAGGCTCTACGAGCAGTACTTC. The J gene is TRBJ2-7, the V gene TRBV29-1, with 7 bases matching TRBD1. The CDR3 has 13 residues. J gave up 3 bases and V 4 bases, and 6 bases lay outside the gene matches. Germline V gene data show CDR1 as SQVTM and CDR2 as ANQGSEA.